The clone carrying this TCR beta chain came up a few times. Its matching antigen is unknown. Using CD45RO/CCR7/CD25/CD127/CD95/CD27, CD4+ naive, central memory, regulatory and stem cell-like memory cells were sorted. This entry belongs to a study of beta chain features in type 1 diabetes. Points from the study as a whole: Researchers report that Type 1 diabetes patients had moderately but significantly shorter TCRB CDR3s across all four CD4+ subsets. Patients' naive, central memory and regulatory TCRB repertoires appeared more alike than those of healthy donors. It was possible that PCR favored shorter templates, equally so in patients and controls.

Germline V gene sequence: CDR1 GTSNPN, CDR2 SVGIG (reference sequence). The CDR3 length is 15 residues. The J segment lost 0 bases and the V segment lost 2 bases, leaving 6 bases of the junction unmatched. As every portion of the isolated RNA was reverse transcribed, the sequencing read expressed TCRB transcripts. Libraries were prepared by immunoSEQ multiplex PCR; TCRdb keeps only in-frame clonotypes and omits some of them. The sample records over 150,000 clones, approximately 10% being singletons. The V gene is TRBV30, the J gene TRBJ2-7, with 8 bases lining up with TRBD2. This receptor was taken from a man younger than 45 with type 1 diabetes. What was sequenced was central memory CD4+ T cells from blood. The DNA for the CDR3 is TGTGCCTGGAGTAAAAGCGGGGGCTTCTCCTACGAGCAGTACTTC. Its translation is CAWSKSGGFSYEQYF.